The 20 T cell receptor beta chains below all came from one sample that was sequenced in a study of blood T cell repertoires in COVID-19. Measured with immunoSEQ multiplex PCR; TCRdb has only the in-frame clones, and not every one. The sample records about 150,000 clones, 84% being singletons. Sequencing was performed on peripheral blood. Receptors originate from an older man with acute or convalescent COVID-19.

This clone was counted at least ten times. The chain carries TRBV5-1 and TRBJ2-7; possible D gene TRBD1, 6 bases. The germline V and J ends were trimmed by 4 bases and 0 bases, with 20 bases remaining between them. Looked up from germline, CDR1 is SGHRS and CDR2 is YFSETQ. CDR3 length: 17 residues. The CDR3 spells CASSPEGGVSSSYEQYF. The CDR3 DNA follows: TGCGCCAGCAGCCCAGAAGGGGGAGTATCAAGCTCCTACGAGCAGTACTTC.

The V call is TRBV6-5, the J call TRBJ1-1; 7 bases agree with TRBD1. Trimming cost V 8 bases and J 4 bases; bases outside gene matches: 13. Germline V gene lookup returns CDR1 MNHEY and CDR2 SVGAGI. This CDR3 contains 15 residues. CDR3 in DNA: TGTGCCAGCGCGGATGCCTGGGACAGTAGCACTGAAGCTTTCTTT. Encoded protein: CASADAWDSSTEAFF.

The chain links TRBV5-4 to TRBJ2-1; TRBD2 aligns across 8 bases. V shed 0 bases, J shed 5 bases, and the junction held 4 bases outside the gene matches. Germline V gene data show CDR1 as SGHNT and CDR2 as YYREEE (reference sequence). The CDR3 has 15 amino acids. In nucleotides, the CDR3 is TGTGCCAGCAGCTTGGACGGGAGGGGGAACAATGAGCAGTTCTTC. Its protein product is CASSLDGRGNNEQFF.

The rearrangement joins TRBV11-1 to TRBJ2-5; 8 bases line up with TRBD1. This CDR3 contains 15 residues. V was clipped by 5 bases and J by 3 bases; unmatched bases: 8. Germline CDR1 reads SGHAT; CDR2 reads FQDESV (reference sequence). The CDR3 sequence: CASSPRGLSEETQYF. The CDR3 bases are TGTGCCAGCAGCCCCAGGGGGCTGTCAGAAGAGACCCAGTACTTC.

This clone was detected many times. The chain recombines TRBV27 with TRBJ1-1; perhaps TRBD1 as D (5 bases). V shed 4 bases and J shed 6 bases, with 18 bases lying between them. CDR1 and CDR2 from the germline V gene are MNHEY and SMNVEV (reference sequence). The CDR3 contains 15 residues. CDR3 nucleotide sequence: TGTGCCAGCAGTTGGGGGGGAGGCGGTTGGTCTGAAGCTTTCTTT. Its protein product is CASSWGGGGWSEAFF.

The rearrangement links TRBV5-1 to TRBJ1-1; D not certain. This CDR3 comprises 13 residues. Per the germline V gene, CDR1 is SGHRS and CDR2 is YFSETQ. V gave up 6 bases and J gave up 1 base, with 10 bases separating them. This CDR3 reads CASKTASNTEAFF. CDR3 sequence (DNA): TGCGCCAGCAAAACAGCTTCGAACACTGAAGCTTTCTTT. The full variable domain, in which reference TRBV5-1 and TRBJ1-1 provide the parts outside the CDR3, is KAGVTQTPRYLIKTRGQQVTLSCSPISGHRSVSWYQQTPGQGLQFLFEYFSETQRNKGNFPGRFSGRQFSNSRSEMNVSTLELGDSALYLCASKTASNTEAFFGQGTRLTVV.

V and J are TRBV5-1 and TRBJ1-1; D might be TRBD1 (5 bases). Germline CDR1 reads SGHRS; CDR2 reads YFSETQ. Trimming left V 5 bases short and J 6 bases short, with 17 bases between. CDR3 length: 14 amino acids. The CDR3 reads CASRLFSGGPEAFF. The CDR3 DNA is TGCGCCAGCAGATTGTTTTCCGGGGGACCTGAAGCTTTCTTT.

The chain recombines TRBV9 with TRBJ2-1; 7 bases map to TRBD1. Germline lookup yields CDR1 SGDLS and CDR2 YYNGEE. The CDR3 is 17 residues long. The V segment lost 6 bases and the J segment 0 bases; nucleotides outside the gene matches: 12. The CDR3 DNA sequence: TGTGCCAGCACCGAAGACGGCAGGGGGTCCTCCTACAATGAGCAGTTCTTC. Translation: CASTEDGRGSSYNEQFF. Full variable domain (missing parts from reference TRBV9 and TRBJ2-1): DSGVTQTPKHLITATGQRVTLRCSPRSGDLSVYWYQQSLDQGLQFLIQYYNGEERAKGNILERFSAQQFPDLHSELNLSSLELGDSALYFCASTEDGRGSSYNEQFFGPGTRLTVL.

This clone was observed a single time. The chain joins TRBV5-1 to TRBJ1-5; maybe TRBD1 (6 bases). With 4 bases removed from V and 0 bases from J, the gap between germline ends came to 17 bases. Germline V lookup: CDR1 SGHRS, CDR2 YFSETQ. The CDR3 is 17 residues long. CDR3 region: CASSPGDTSFSNQPQHF. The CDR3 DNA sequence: TGCGCCAGCAGCCCCGGGGACACCAGCTTTAGCAATCAGCCCCAGCATTTT. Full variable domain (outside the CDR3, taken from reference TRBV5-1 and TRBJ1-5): KAGVTQTPRYLIKTRGQQVTLSCSPISGHRSVSWYQQTPGQGLQFLFEYFSETQRNKGNFPGRFSGRQFSNSRSEMNVSTLELGDSALYLCASSPGDTSFSNQPQHFGDGTRLSIL.

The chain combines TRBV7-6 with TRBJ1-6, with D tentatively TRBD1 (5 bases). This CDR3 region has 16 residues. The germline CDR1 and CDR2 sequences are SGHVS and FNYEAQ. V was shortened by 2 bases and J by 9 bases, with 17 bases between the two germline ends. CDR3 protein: CASSLLVAQGGSPLHF. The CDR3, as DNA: TGTGCCAGCAGCTTATTGGTCGCGCAGGGCGGTTCACCCCTCCACTTT. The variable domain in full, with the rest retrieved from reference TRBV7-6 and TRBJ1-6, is GAGVSQSPRYKVTKRGQDVALRCDPISGHVSLYWYRQALGQGPEFLTYFNYEAQQDKSGLPNDRFSAERPEGSISTLTIQRTEQRDSAMYRCASSLLVAQGGSPLHFGNGTRLTVT.

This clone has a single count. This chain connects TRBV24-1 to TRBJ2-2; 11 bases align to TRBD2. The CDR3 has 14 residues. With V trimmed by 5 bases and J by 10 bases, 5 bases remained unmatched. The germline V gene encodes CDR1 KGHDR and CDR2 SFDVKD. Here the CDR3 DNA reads TGTGCCACCAGTGCTAGCGGGAGGAGGGAGGAGCTGTTTTTT. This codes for CATSASGRREELFF.

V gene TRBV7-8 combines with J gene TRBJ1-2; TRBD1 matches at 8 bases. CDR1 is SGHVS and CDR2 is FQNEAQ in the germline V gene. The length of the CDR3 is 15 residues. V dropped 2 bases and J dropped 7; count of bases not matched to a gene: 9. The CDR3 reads CASSLQGAESGGYTF. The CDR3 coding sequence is TGTGCCAGCAGCTTACAGGGGGCTGAATCGGGTGGCTACACCTTC.

The CDR3 DNA follows: TGTGCCACCAGTGATCCATCGACAGGGAAGAGTGAAGCTTTCTTT. Amino acid sequence: CATSDPSTGKSEAFF. This chain uses TRBV24-1 with TRBJ1-1; 7 nucleotides agree with TRBD1. This CDR3 has 15 residues. Germline CDR1 and CDR2: KGHDR and SFDVKD. The ends lost 3 bases at V and 7 bases at J; junction bases unmatched: 10.

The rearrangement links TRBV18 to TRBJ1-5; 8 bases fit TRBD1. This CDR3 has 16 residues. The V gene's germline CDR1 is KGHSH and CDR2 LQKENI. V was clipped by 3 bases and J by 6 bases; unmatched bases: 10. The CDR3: CASSPPSGTGGQPQHF. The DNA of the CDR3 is TGTGCCAGCTCACCTCCCTCCGGGACAGGAGGTCAGCCCCAGCATTTT.

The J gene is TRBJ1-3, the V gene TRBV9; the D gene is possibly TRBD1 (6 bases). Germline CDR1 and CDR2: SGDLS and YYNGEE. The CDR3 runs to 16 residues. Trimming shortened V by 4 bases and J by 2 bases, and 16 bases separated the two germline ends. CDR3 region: CASSSPGTSPGNTIYF. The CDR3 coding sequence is TGTGCCAGCAGCTCTCCCGGGACATCTCCTGGAAACACCATATATTTT.

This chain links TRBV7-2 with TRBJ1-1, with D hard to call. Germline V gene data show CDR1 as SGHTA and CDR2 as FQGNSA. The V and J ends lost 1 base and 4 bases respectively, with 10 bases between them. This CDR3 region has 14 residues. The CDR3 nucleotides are TGTGCCAGCAGCTTAGATGCCGGAGGCACTGAAGCTTTCTTT. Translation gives CASSLDAGGTEAFF.

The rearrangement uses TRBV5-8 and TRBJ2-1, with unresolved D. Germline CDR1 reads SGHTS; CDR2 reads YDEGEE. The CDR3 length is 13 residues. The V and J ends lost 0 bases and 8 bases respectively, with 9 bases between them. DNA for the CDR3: TGTGCCAGCAGCTTGGCCGTATTTGATGAGCAGTTCTTC. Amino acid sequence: CASSLAVFDEQFF. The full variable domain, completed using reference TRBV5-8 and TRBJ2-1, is EAGVTQSPTHLIKTRGQQATLRCSPISGHTSVYWYQQALGLGLQFLLWYDEGEERNRGNFPPRFSGRQFPNYSSELNVNALELEDSALYLCASSLAVFDEQFFGPGTRLTVL.

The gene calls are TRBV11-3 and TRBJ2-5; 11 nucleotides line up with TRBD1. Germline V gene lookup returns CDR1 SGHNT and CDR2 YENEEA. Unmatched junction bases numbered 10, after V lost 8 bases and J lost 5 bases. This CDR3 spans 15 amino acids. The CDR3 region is CASGPGQGAWETQYF. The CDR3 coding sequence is TGTGCCAGCGGACCCGGACAGGGGGCGTGGGAGACCCAGTACTTC.

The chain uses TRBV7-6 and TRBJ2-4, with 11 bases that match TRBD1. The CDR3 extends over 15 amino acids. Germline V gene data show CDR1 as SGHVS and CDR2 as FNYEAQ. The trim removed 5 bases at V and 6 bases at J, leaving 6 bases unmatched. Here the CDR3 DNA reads TGTGCCAGCAGCCTAGGACAGGGGGCGGTAAACATTCAGTACTTC. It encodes CASSLGQGAVNIQYF. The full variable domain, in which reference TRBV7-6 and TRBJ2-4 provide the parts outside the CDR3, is GAGVSQSPRYKVTKRGQDVALRCDPISGHVSLYWYRQALGQGPEFLTYFNYEAQQDKSGLPNDRFSAERPEGSISTLTIQRTEQRDSAMYRCASSLGQGAVNIQYFGAGTRLSVL.

This CDR3 reads CATSDQEAGQPQHF. The CDR3 DNA sequence: TGTGCCACCAGTGATCAGGAAGCGGGTCAGCCCCAGCATTTT. The chain uses TRBV24-1 and TRBJ1-5; the D is unclear. Germline V gene sequence: CDR1 KGHDR, CDR2 SFDVKD. Between the trimmed V and J ends, which lost 3 bases and 6 bases, there was a span of 11 bases. The CDR3 extends over 14 amino acids.